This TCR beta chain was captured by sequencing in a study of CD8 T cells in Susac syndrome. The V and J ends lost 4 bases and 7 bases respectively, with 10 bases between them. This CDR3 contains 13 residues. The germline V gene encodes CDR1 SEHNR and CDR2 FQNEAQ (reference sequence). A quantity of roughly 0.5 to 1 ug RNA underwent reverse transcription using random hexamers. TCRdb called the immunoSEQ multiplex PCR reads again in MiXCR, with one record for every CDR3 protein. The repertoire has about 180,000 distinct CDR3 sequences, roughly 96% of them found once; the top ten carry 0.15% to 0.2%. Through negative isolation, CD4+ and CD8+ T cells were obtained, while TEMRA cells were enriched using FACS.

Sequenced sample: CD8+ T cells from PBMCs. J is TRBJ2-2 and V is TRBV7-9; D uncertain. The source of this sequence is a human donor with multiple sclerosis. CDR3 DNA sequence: TGTGCCAGCAGCTCTAGTTATGGCGGGGAGCTGTTTTTT. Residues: CASSSSYGGELFF.